The present entry profiles one TCR beta chain with its context. The antigen is unknown. No conserved phenylalanine or tryptophan ends this CDR3, so it is likely a read error. The DNA is omitted, as the CDR3 cannot be located on it reliably, and the CDR3 follows TCRdb's listing. Indicated time point: blood 4 weeks post-SBRT, at nephrectomy. Treatment meaning: 15 Gy SBRT to primary tumor, nephrectomy 4 weeks later. Nephrectomy followed 15 Gy stereotactic body radiation by 4 weeks. After SBRT, blood was collected at 2 and 4 weeks, plus baseline. Using immunoSEQ multiplex PCR, the repertoire was profiled, and TCRdb retains in-frame clones only, with some absent. The table includes around 100,000 clones, approximately 82% detected once. The entry originates in a study of radiation and T cells in renal cell carcinoma. Findings of the study overall: From baseline, blood top tumor clonotypes peaked at 2 weeks post-radiation. Pretreatment tumor biopsies were lacking, so baseline clonotypes are unknown.

CDR1 and CDR2 (germline): SGHTA, FQGNSA. The CDR3 is made up of 11 amino acids, end residues included. The receptor's source is a man between 60 and 70 years old with renal cell carcinoma. The chain employs TRBV7-2 and TRBJ2-3. The sequences come from blood, collected from a patient whose treatment included radiotherapy and nephrectomy. CDR3: CASSLTGPGDI.